These 9 T cell receptor gamma chains were sequenced from one sample in a study of Vδ1+ human thymocytes. The study, taken as a whole, reports: In the thymus, TRG and TRD repertoires looked highly polyclonal with Gaussian CDR3 lengths.

The template was reverse-transcribed extracted RNA. Multiplex PCR used pooled V-gene forward primers and a constant-region reverse primer to amplify CDR3s. TCRdb fed the multiplex PCR reads into CATT to redo clone calling. The table lists 20,000 to 25,000 gamma-chain clones, roughly 15% of them singletons. The antigens of these receptors remain unknown. The specimen sequenced was Vdelta1+ gamma-delta thymocytes from the thymus. Subset noted: FACS-sorted CD3+ TCRalphabeta- TCRVdelta1+ TCRVdelta2- thymocytes. These receptors all stem from a child under three years old who had congenital heart surgery.

This chain uses TRGV2 with TRGJP2. This CDR3 is 14 amino acids long. Germline loops: CDR1 EGSNGY, CDR2 YDSYNSKV. V lost 0 bases, J lost 6 bases, and 4 bases stayed unmatched. The DNA for the CDR3 is TGTGCCACCTGGGACGGGCTTTGTGATTGGATCAAGACGTTT. Protein product: CATWDGLCDWIKTF.

This clone was observed a handful of times. Other nucleotide sequences from this sample produce the same CDR3. This sequence joins TRGV8 and TRGJ1 or TRGJ2. J lost 0 bases, V lost 4 bases, and 6 bases had no gene match. The CDR3 sequence is 14 residues long. Germline assignment: CDR1 VENAVY and CDR2 YDSYNSRV. CDR3 protein: CATWDQTNYYKKLF. The CDR3 DNA reads as TGTGCCACCTGGGACCAGACGAATTATTATAAGAAACTCTTT.

With respect to this clone: One end of the junction does not line up with germline, which may come from a read error. The chain has TRGV8 and TRGJP. Looked up from germline, CDR1 is VENAVY and CDR2 is YDSYNSRV. The CDR3 has 15 amino acids. CDR3 nucleotide sequence: TGTGCCACCTGGGCCCAAGAGTTGGGCAAAAAAATGAAGGTATTT. Translating gives CATWAQELGKKMKVF.

This clone appeared a few times. Other DNA sequences of this sample code for an identical CDR3. The gene calls are TRGV2 and TRGJ1 or TRGJ2. V gave up 1 base and J gave up 5 bases; unmatched junction bases: 5. The CDR3 runs 13 residues. Per germline, CDR1 EGSNGY and CDR2 YDSYNSKV. This CDR3 reads CATWDGQNYKKLF. CDR3 sequence (DNA): TGTGCCACCTGGGACGGCCAGAATTATAAGAAACTCTTT.

On this clone itself: Sequence at one end of the junction differs from germline and may be a read error. The V and J genes are TRGV4 and TRGJ1 or TRGJ2. CDR1 and CDR2 from the germline V gene are EGSTGY and YDSYTSSV. The CDR3 length is 15 residues. The CDR3: CATWNGPHPYYKKLF. The CDR3, as DNA: TGTGCCACCTGGAATGGACCCCACCCTTATTATAAGAAACTCTTT.

The chain carries TRGV4 and TRGJ1 or TRGJ2. With 6 bases clipped from V and 11 bases from J, the junction kept 16 bases outside the gene matches. The germline V gene encodes CDR1 EGSTGY and CDR2 YDSYTSSV. This CDR3 is built from 13 residues. CDR3 loop: CATWNSQSSEKLF. The DNA of the CDR3 is TGTGCCACCTGGAACAGCCAGAGTTCGGAGAAACTCTTT.

This clone was recorded a few times. This chain uses TRGV3 with TRGJP2. The CDR3 spans 14 residues. The trim removed 0 bases at V and 10 bases at J, leaving 8 bases unmatched. The germline V gene encodes CDR1 VTNTFY and CDR2 YDVSTARD (reference sequence). CDR3: CATWDRPLPWIKTF. As DNA, the CDR3 is TGTGCCACCTGGGACAGGCCTCTTCCTTGGATCAAGACGTTT.

Turning to this clone: Other DNA sequences in this specimen translate into the identical CDR3. The chain employs TRGV2 and TRGJP2. This CDR3 is built from 15 residues. V gave up 2 bases and J gave up 0 bases; unmatched junction bases: 3. Germline CDR1 EGSNGY, CDR2 YDSYNSKV. In DNA, the CDR3 is TGTGCCACCTGGGACGCCGATAGTAGTGATTGGATCAAGACGTTT. Amino acids: CATWDADSSDWIKTF.

This clone was counted between two and nine times. The chain carries TRGV5 and TRGJ1 or TRGJ2. Germline CDR1 reads VINAFY; CDR2 reads YDVSNSKD. V was pared by 3 bases and J by 8 bases, with 7 bases of the junction left unmatched. The CDR3 runs to 12 residues. CDR3 bases: TGTGCCACCTGGGACCGCCGTGATAAGAAACTCTTT. It codes for CATWDRRDKKLF.